Below are 27 T cell receptor beta chains sequenced from a single sample in a study of regulatory T cells in long-lasting Graves disease. Arm-PCR with iRepertoire HTBI primers amplified the CDR3 regions for these TCR beta libraries. TCRdb processed the multiplex PCR reads anew with MiXCR; each CDR3 protein has one entry. Of fewer than 400,000 distinct CDR3 sequences listed, around 19% are singletons. The sample's time point: persistent/refractory GD, antithyroid drugs over 5 years with positive TRAb. Scientists built the TCR library using RNA that was extracted from PBMCs. Material: peripheral blood mononuclear cells (PBMCs), obtained when the disease was refractory, from a patient treated with antithyroid drugs. The origin of the receptors is a female donor with Graves disease.

The table lists this clonotype with many counts. This sequence joins TRBV5-1 and TRBJ1-2, with D tentatively TRBD1 (5 bases). The V end lost 5 bases, the J end lost 8 bases, and 16 bases lay between the germline ends. Germline CDR1 is SGHRS and CDR2 is YFSETQ. The CDR3 loop spans 13 amino acids. The CDR3 here is CASRTDRGVGYTF. Here the CDR3 DNA reads TGCGCCAGCAGGACAGATAGAGGAGTGGGCTACACCTTC.

The V and J genes are TRBV6-1 and TRBJ2-3; no clear D gene. Looked up from germline, CDR1 is MNHNS and CDR2 is SASEGT. This CDR3 region has 14 residues. V was shortened by 5 bases and J by 9 bases, with 18 bases between the two germline ends. The CDR3 DNA sequence: TGTGCCAGCAGTCCTATAAGGGCCCCGGGCACGCAGTATTTT. Amino acid sequence: CASSPIRAPGTQYF.

In its sample, this clonotype was seen many times. The CDR3 DNA reads as TGTGCCAGCAGCTACCCTCAGGACAGGGGGCTCCAACTTAGCTACGAGCAGTACTTC. It codes for CASSYPQDRGLQLSYEQYF. The chain couples TRBV2 to TRBJ2-7; the match to TRBD1 covers 11 bases. CDR3 length equals 19 residues. Germline V gene lookup returns CDR1 SNHLY and CDR2 FYNNEI. The V gene end was trimmed by 6 bases and the J gene end by 3 bases; junction bases not matched to a gene: 19. Full variable domain (rest looked up from reference TRBV2 and TRBJ2-7): EPEVTQTPSHQVTQMGQEVILRCVPISNHLYFYWYRQILGQKVEFLVSFYNNEISEKSEIFDDQFSVERPDGSNFTLKIRSTKLEDSAMYFCASSYPQDRGLQLSYEQYFGPGTRLTVT.

J is TRBJ2-7 and V is TRBV12-3 or TRBV12-4, with D tentatively TRBD1 or TRBD2 (5 bases each). CDR3 length: 16 residues. Trimming removed 6 bases at V and 9 bases at J, with 27 bases between. The CDR3 bases are TGTGCCAGCAGCCCGGCCGTGGGACCGCTCCTAACTCGGCAGTACTTC. Protein product: CASSPAVGPLLTRQYF.

This clonotype was recorded a few times. The chain couples TRBV12-3 or TRBV12-4 to TRBJ2-1; D perhaps matches TRBD2 (6 bases). The CDR3 sequence is 15 residues long. V was cut by 4 bases and J by 6 bases, with 16 bases left in between. The CDR3 DNA sequence: TGTGCCAGCAGTTGGAGGGGTCCCTCGGGCAATGAGCAGTTCTTC. As protein: CASSWRGPSGNEQFF.

This clonotype was counted at least ten times. The chain links TRBV12-3 or TRBV12-4 to TRBJ2-2, with 8 bases lining up with TRBD2. J lost 4 bases, V lost 1 base, and 2 bases had no gene match. The CDR3 runs 15 residues. The CDR3 spells CASSLDGTSTGELFF. The CDR3 nucleotides are TGTGCCAGCAGTTTAGACGGGACTAGCACCGGGGAGCTGTTTTTT.

J is TRBJ1-1 and V is TRBV5-4; a possible D gene is TRBD1 (6 bases). In germline, CDR1 is SGHNT, CDR2 YYREEE (reference sequence). The CDR3 runs 15 residues. V was trimmed by 3 bases and J by 4 bases, leaving 16 bases between them. The CDR3 is CASSSNQGLGTEAFF. The DNA of the CDR3 is TGTGCCAGCAGCTCGAATCAGGGGTTGGGCACTGAAGCTTTCTTT.

Details on this clonotype: A read error may be the cause here, since a much bigger clone is one base away. The J gene is TRBJ1-4, the V gene TRBV29-1; D is possibly TRBD1 (5 bases). CDR1 SQVTM and CDR2 ANQGSEA come from the germline V gene. The CDR3 sequence is 14 residues long. V lost 1 base and J lost 6, with 12 bases in between. CDR3 bases: TGCAGCGTTGAAGTCCAACAGGTGGATGAAAAACTGTTTTTT. The encoded protein is CSVEVQQVDEKLFF. Using reference TRBV29-1 and TRBJ1-4 for the parts outside the CDR3, the full variable domain is SAVISQKPSRDICQRGTSLTIQCQVDSQVTMMFWYRQQPGQSLTLIATANQGSEATYESGFVIDKFPISRPNLTFSTLTVSNMSPEDSSIYLCSVEVQQVDEKLFFGSGTQLSVL.

This clonotype came up a few times. This may be a read error, as it is one base from a much larger clone. V is TRBV7-2 and J is TRBJ1-6; D gene unclear. This CDR3 has 14 amino acids. Looked up from germline, CDR1 is SGHTA and CDR2 is FQGNSA. V was pared by 6 bases and J by 7 bases, with 13 bases between. The CDR3 is CASRAGSGNSPLHF. The CDR3 DNA is TGTGCCAGCAGAGCCGGGAGTGGAAATTCACCCCTCCACTTT.

This clonotype has ten or more counts. The chain employs TRBV2 and TRBJ1-2, with 11 nucleotides matching TRBD1. Per germline, CDR1 SNHLY and CDR2 FYNNEI. The CDR3 has 17 amino acids. The V and J ends lost 9 bases and 10 bases, in that order; junction bases with no gene match: 22. The CDR3 nucleotides read TGTGCCAGAAGCGTTTGGGAGATTCGGACAGGGGGCGAGGACTACACCTTC. Translation gives CARSVWEIRTGGEDYTF. The whole variable domain, filled in from reference TRBV2 and TRBJ1-2, reads EPEVTQTPSHQVTQMGQEVILRCVPISNHLYFYWYRQILGQKVEFLVSFYNNEISEKSEIFDDQFSVERPDGSNFTLKIRSTKLEDSAMYFCARSVWEIRTGGEDYTFGSGTRLTVV.

The chain has TRBV5-1 and TRBJ2-3; D is unresolved. The CDR3 sequence is 11 residues long. The germline V gene encodes CDR1 SGHRS and CDR2 YFSETQ. V was clipped by 5 bases and J by 5 bases, with 6 bases between them. CDR3 loop: CASSARDTQYF. The CDR3 DNA reads TGCGCCAGCAGTGCTAGAGATACGCAGTATTTT.

This clonotype was seen at least ten times. This sequence joins TRBV20-1 and TRBJ1-1; no firm D call. The germline gives CDR1 DFQATT, CDR2 SNEGSKA (reference sequence). V gave up 6 bases and J gave up 1 base, with 12 bases separating them. The CDR3 is made up of 13 amino acids. The CDR3 is CSAVTVWNTEAFF. The CDR3 DNA reads TGCAGTGCCGTAACGGTGTGGAACACTGAAGCTTTCTTT.

This chain joins TRBV11-2 and TRBJ1-6; D gene uncertain. With 2 bases removed from V and 8 bases from J, the gap between germline ends came to 10 bases. There are 14 residues in the CDR3. Germline loops: CDR1 SGHAT, CDR2 FQNNGV. In DNA, the CDR3 is TGTGCCAGCAGCTTAAAGGTTTTAGATTCACCCCTCCACTTT. It codes for CASSLKVLDSPLHF.

This rearrangement joins TRBV3-1 to TRBJ2-5, with unresolved D. V gave up 1 base and J gave up 9 bases, with 6 bases separating them. CDR1 and CDR2 from the germline V gene are LGHDT and YNNKEL (reference sequence). CDR3 size: 11 residues. The CDR3 sequence is CASSQGAAQYF. DNA of the CDR3: TGTGCCAGCAGCCAAGGGGCGGCCCAGTACTTC.

This clonotype appeared many times. The chain recombines TRBV12-5 with TRBJ2-1, with 8 bases aligning to TRBD1. V was pared by 0 bases and J by 8 bases, with 6 bases of the junction left unmatched. CDR1 and CDR2 (germline): LGHNT, FRNRAP. The CDR3 totals 15 residues. The CDR3 region has the DNA TGTGCTAGTGGTTTGGTTCAGACAGGGGCAGATGAGCAGTTCTTC. This codes for CASGLVQTGADEQFF.

This clonotype showed up many times. This rearrangement joins TRBV28 to TRBJ1-5; no reliable D call. Germline V gene lookup returns CDR1 MDHEN and CDR2 SYDVKM. V was cut by 3 bases and J by 0 bases, with 6 bases left in between. The CDR3 loop spans 14 amino acids. CDR3 protein: CASSFMNSNQPQHF. The DNA of the CDR3 is TGTGCCAGCAGTTTCATGAATAGCAATCAGCCCCAGCATTTT.

The sample holds many counts of this clonotype. CDR3 protein: CASSEPTGFYTNQPQHF. CDR3 coding DNA: TGTGCCAGCAGTGAACCTACAGGGTTTTATACAAATCAGCCCCAGCATTTT. The chain couples TRBV6-1 to TRBJ1-5, with D perhaps TRBD1 (6 bases). This CDR3 spans 17 amino acids. Germline lookup yields CDR1 MNHNS and CDR2 SASEGT. Trimming pared 2 bases from V and 4 bases from J, leaving 18 bases between.

This clonotype was seen at least ten times. The chain uses TRBV12-3 or TRBV12-4 and TRBJ1-5; a weak D match, TRBD1 (6 bases). V shed 6 bases and J shed 0 bases, with 12 bases lying between them. The CDR3 has 15 residues. The CDR3 loop reads CASRRGLNSNQPQHF. The CDR3, as DNA: TGTGCCAGCAGGCGGGGGCTCAATAGCAATCAGCCCCAGCATTTT.

The CDR3 DNA follows: TGCAGTGCTAAGACAGGGGGAGGGAACACTGAAGCTTTCTTT. Its translation: CSAKTGGGNTEAFF. The chain carries TRBV20-1 and TRBJ1-1, with TRBD1 identical over 9 bases. V shed 4 bases, J shed 1 base, and the junction held 4 bases outside the gene matches. CDR1 is DFQATT and CDR2 is SNEGSKA in the germline V gene (reference sequence). The CDR3 is 14 amino acids.

This clonotype was seen at least ten times. The rearrangement links TRBV6-1 to TRBJ1-5, with D unresolved. The CDR3 runs 13 residues. Germline values: CDR1 MNHNS, CDR2 SASEGT. V dropped 4 bases and J dropped 7 bases, with 11 bases sitting between them. In DNA form, the CDR3 reads TGTGCCAGCAGTGTCACCCGGGGACAGCCCCAGCATTTT. Amino acids: CASSVTRGQPQHF.

As for this clonotype: Lacking the conserved final phenylalanine or tryptophan, this CDR3 likely reflects a read error. V and J are TRBV6-1 and TRBJ2-7; D remains unclear. The CDR3 is 12 amino acids. The V gene's germline CDR1 is MNHNS and CDR2 SASEGT. V was shortened by 5 bases and J by 7 bases, with 12 bases between the two germline ends. Here the CDR3 DNA reads TGTGCCAGCAGTAAGGCGGTAGGGGAGCAGTACCTC. The encoded protein is CASSKAVGEQYL.

In this sample, this clonotype turned up a few times. V gene TRBV24-1 combines with J gene TRBJ1-2; D is ambiguous. Germline loops: CDR1 KGHDR, CDR2 SFDVKD. Between the trimmed V and J ends, which lost 12 bases and 7 bases, there was a span of 11 bases. The CDR3 totals 10 residues. The CDR3 DNA is TGTGCCCCAGGTTGGGGTGGCTACACCTTC. Its protein is CAPGWGGYTF.

The V gene is TRBV5-4, the J gene TRBJ1-2, with D tentatively TRBD1 (6 bases). V lost 0 bases, J lost 4 bases, and 16 bases lay in between. CDR1 is SGHNT, CDR2 YYREEE, per germline (reference sequence). CDR3 length equals 16 residues. As DNA, the CDR3 is TGTGCCAGCAGCTTGGCCTCGGGGGCATATGGCTATGGCTACACCTTC. Residues: CASSLASGAYGYGYTF.

V and J are TRBV5-4 and TRBJ2-7; a possible D gene is TRBD2 (6 bases). Germline V lookup: CDR1 SGHNT, CDR2 YYREEE (reference sequence). CDR3 size: 15 residues. The V end was cut by 4 bases, the J end by 6 bases, with 20 bases between. The CDR3 is CASSARGGTVREQYF. CDR3 nucleotides: TGTGCCAGCAGCGCCCGGGGCGGGACTGTACGCGAGCAGTACTTC.

This clonotype was seen a few times. The V call is TRBV15, the J call TRBJ1-3; the D is unclear. Trimming shortened V by 3 bases and J by 0 bases, and 24 bases separated the two germline ends. The CDR3 loop spans 20 amino acids. Germline-derived CDR1 and CDR2 are LNHNV and YYDKDF (reference sequence). The DNA of the CDR3 is TGTGCCACCAGCAGCGAACTATTAAAGGACTGGTATTCCTCTGGAAACACCATATATTTT. Translating gives CATSSELLKDWYSSGNTIYF.

This clonotype appeared a few times. The chain uses TRBV20-1 and TRBJ2-3; TRBD2 matches at 8 bases. This CDR3 has 13 amino acids. Germline assignment: CDR1 DFQATT and CDR2 SNEGSKA (reference sequence). J lost 2 bases, V lost 7 bases, and 5 bases had no gene match. The CDR3 DNA follows: TGCAGTGGGCGGGGGGAACACACAGATACGCAGTATTTT. This encodes CSGRGEHTDTQYF.

The chain links TRBV3-1 to TRBJ2-3, with 8 bases aligning to TRBD1. Germline loops: CDR1 LGHDT, CDR2 YNNKEL (reference sequence). CDR3 length: 15 residues. The J segment lost 3 bases and the V segment lost 4 bases, leaving 6 bases of the junction unmatched. Here the CDR3 reads CASSLRTGRTDTQYF. The CDR3 DNA follows: TGTGCCAGCAGCCTTAGGACAGGGAGAACAGATACGCAGTATTTT.